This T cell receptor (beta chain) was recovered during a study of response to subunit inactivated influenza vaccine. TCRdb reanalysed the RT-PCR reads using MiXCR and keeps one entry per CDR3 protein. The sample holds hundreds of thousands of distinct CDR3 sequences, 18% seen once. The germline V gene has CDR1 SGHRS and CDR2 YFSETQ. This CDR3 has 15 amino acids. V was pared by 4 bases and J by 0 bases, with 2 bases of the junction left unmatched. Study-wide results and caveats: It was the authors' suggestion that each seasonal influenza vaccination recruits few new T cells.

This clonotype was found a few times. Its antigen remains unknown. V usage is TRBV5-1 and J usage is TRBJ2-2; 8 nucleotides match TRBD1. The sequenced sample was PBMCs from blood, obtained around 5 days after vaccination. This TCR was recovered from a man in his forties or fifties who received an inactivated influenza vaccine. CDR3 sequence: CASSVTGANTGELFF. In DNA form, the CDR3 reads TGCGCCAGCAGCGTGACAGGGGCGAACACCGGGGAGCTGTTTTTT.